The 25 T cell receptor beta chains given below trace back to one sample, sequenced in a study of identical twins. A single record per CDR3 protein comes from TCRdb applying MiXCR to the 5' RACE reads. The sample has fewer than 900,000 distinct CDR3 sequences; about 18% are singletons. This same sample was also part of a study on T cells expressing NK-cell markers.

Sequencing was done on a sample of PBMCs. These receptors all come from a woman aged 18-35 years in good health.

This clonotype has a handful of counts. CDR3 DNA: TGTGCCAGCAGCACCCAGGCGGGCGGGGAGACCCAGTACTTC. Translated: CASSTQAGGETQYF. This chain connects TRBV7-2 to TRBJ2-5; tentative D call: TRBD2 (5 bases). CDR1 and CDR2 (germline): SGHTA, FQGNSA. V lost 5 bases, J lost 5 bases, and 15 bases lay in between. The CDR3 has 14 amino acids.

This clonotype appeared a few times. The rearrangement links TRBV28 to TRBJ1-2; no clear D gene. Germline V gene data show CDR1 as MDHEN and CDR2 as SYDVKM. With 2 bases removed from V and 6 bases from J, the gap between germline ends came to 19 bases. The CDR3 is 16 amino acids. Here the CDR3 reads CASSLSLRAGLHGYTF. CDR3 nucleotides: TGTGCCAGCAGTTTAAGTCTCCGGGCTGGGTTACATGGCTACACCTTC.

This clonotype was seen only a few times. The rearrangement uses TRBV20-1 and TRBJ1-1, with 7 positions matching TRBD1. Germline V gene data show CDR1 as DFQATT and CDR2 as SNEGSKA (reference sequence). The CDR3 covers 14 residues. Trimming cost V 3 bases and J 4 bases; bases outside gene matches: 8. The CDR3 DNA follows: TGCAGTGCTAGCTCGACAGGGTTGGCCACTGAAGCTTTCTTT. Translated: CSASSTGLATEAFF.

The chain couples TRBV7-2 to TRBJ1-2, with 10 bases fitting TRBD1. This CDR3 spans 16 amino acids. The germline CDR1 and CDR2 sequences are SGHTA and FQGNSA. J lost 4 bases, V lost 0 bases, and 5 bases had no gene match. The CDR3 loop reads CASSLAGTGVLYGYTF. CDR3 in DNA: TGTGCCAGCAGCTTAGCGGGGACAGGGGTCCTCTATGGCTACACCTTC.

The chain combines TRBV5-1 with TRBJ1-1, with D hard to call. Per germline, CDR1 SGHRS and CDR2 YFSETQ. The CDR3 is made up of 15 amino acids. V lost 0 bases to trimming and J lost 0 bases, with 9 bases between them. The CDR3 sequence is CASSLVESMNTEAFF. DNA of the CDR3: TGCGCCAGCAGCTTGGTTGAGAGTATGAACACTGAAGCTTTCTTT.

The chain joins TRBV7-2 to TRBJ2-1; 11 bases agree with TRBD2. The V gene end was trimmed by 3 bases and the J gene end by 10 bases; junction bases not matched to a gene: 8. The germline V gene has CDR1 SGHTA and CDR2 FQGNSA. This CDR3 is built from 15 residues. The CDR3: CASSFLTSGTSEQFF. The DNA of the CDR3 is TGTGCCAGCAGCTTCCTGACTAGCGGGACATCCGAGCAGTTCTTC.

This chain joins TRBV9 and TRBJ1-2; D might be TRBD1 (5 bases). The CDR3 runs to 11 residues. In germline, CDR1 is SGDLS, CDR2 YYNGEE. V was clipped by 3 bases and J by 8 bases, with 8 bases between them. The DNA for the CDR3 is TGTGCCAGCAGCGAAGGGGCGGGCTACACCTTC. Protein product: CASSEGAGYTF.

This clonotype has a handful of counts. V is TRBV25-1 and J is TRBJ2-1, with 10 positions matching TRBD1. The germline CDR1 and CDR2 sequences are MGHDK and SYGVNS. Unmatched junction bases numbered 8, after V lost 4 bases and J lost 5 bases. The CDR3 loop spans 16 amino acids. The CDR3 coding sequence is TGTGCCAGCAGTGGGAATATAGGACAGGGGGACAATGAGCAGTTCTTC. It yields the protein CASSGNIGQGDNEQFF.

J is TRBJ2-1 and V is TRBV20-1; no clear D gene. The CDR3 consists of 14 residues. Germline CDR1 is DFQATT and CDR2 is SNEGSKA (reference sequence). V was cut by 1 base and J by 4 bases, with 11 bases left in between. The CDR3 reads CSARVPGHYNEQFF. The CDR3 nucleotides read TGCAGTGCTAGAGTCCCAGGCCATTACAATGAGCAGTTCTTC.

This clonotype has more than one count but fewer than ten. This chain joins TRBV3-1 and TRBJ1-2, with 7 bases that match TRBD1. J gave up 2 bases and V 4 bases, and 7 bases lay outside the gene matches. Looked up from germline, CDR1 is LGHDT and CDR2 is YNNKEL (reference sequence). The CDR3 has 15 residues. The CDR3 loop is CASSRLGRGNYGYTF. Here the CDR3 DNA reads TGTGCCAGCAGCCGCCTGGGCAGGGGGAACTATGGCTACACCTTC.

This clonotype showed up just a few times. V and J are TRBV6-1 and TRBJ2-1, with a tentative D call TRBD2 (6 bases). The CDR3 spans 14 residues. Trimming stripped 6 bases from V and 4 bases from J, with 13 bases between. Germline V lookup: CDR1 MNHNS, CDR2 SASEGT. The CDR3 DNA is TGTGCCAGCAGCGGGACTCCACCATACAATGAGCAGTTCTTC. Amino acids: CASSGTPPYNEQFF.

Only a few counts were recorded for this clonotype. The V and J genes are TRBV11-1 and TRBJ1-3, with D perhaps TRBD1 (6 bases). Deletions cut 4 bases from V and 4 bases from J, with 14 bases between. This CDR3 is built from 15 residues. The V gene's germline CDR1 is SGHAT and CDR2 FQDESV (reference sequence). CDR3 amino acids: CASSSGTSEGNTIYF. The DNA for the CDR3 is TGTGCCAGCAGCTCCGGGACATCAGAGGGAAACACCATATATTTT. Full variable domain (missing parts from reference TRBV11-1 and TRBJ1-3): EAEVAQSPRYKITEKSQAVAFWCDPISGHATLYWYRQILGQGPELLVQFQDESVVDDSQLPKDRFSAERLKGVDSTLKIQPAELGDSAMYLCASSSGTSEGNTIYFGEGSWLTVV.

The genes are TRBV6-6 and TRBJ2-7; TRBD1 agrees at 7 bases. The CDR3 length is 13 residues. The trim removed 7 bases at V and 6 bases at J, leaving 9 bases unmatched. Germline CDR1 reads MNHNY; CDR2 reads SVGAGI (reference sequence). In nucleotides, the CDR3 is TGTGCCAGCACGCAGGGGGAGATGGGCGAGCAGTACTTC. Translated: CASTQGEMGEQYF.

The chain joins TRBV11-1 to TRBJ1-1; 7 nucleotides align to TRBD1. The CDR3 runs 14 residues. Germline V lookup: CDR1 SGHAT, CDR2 FQDESV (reference sequence). V lost 7 bases and J lost 4; bases outside the gene matches: 9. The CDR3 region has the DNA TGTGCCAGCACCAGACAGGGTTATGGCACTGAAGCTTTCTTT. Translation: CASTRQGYGTEAFF.

This clonotype was detected a few times. This sequence joins TRBV20-1 and TRBJ1-5; D not resolved. CDR3 length equals 10 residues. With 5 bases removed from V and 9 bases from J, the gap between germline ends came to 8 bases. Germline CDR1 DFQATT, CDR2 SNEGSKA (reference sequence). The CDR3 reads CSAVVSPQHF. The CDR3 DNA reads TGCAGTGCTGTGGTTTCGCCCCAGCATTTT.

The chain couples TRBV6-4 to TRBJ2-3, with a weak D call TRBD2 (6 bases). The CDR3 covers 14 residues. Germline CDR1 MRHNA, CDR2 SNTAGT. Deletions cut 6 bases from V and 0 bases from J, with 10 bases between. The CDR3 reads CASRQSGSTDTQYF. CDR3 bases: TGTGCCAGCAGGCAGAGCGGGAGCACAGATACGCAGTATTTT.

This clonotype was found a few times. This sequence joins TRBV20-1 and TRBJ2-7; D might be TRBD2 (7 bases). Germline assignment: CDR1 DFQATT and CDR2 SNEGSKA (reference sequence). V was trimmed by 3 bases and J by 2 bases, leaving 17 bases between them. The CDR3 extends over 15 amino acids. As DNA, the CDR3 is TGCAGTGCTAGCCTCGAGTTGGGGGGGCCCTACGAGCAGTACTTC. It specifies CSASLELGGPYEQYF.

V is TRBV2 and J is TRBJ2-7; no reliable D call. Deletions cut 5 bases from V and 3 bases from J, with 17 bases between. Germline V gene sequence: CDR1 SNHLY, CDR2 FYNNEI. This CDR3 comprises 15 residues. The CDR3 nucleotides are TGTGCCAGCAGTCCTCGGGTCTTTCTACGCTACGAGCAGTACTTC. Its translation is CASSPRVFLRYEQYF.

The chain has TRBV7-2 and TRBJ2-5; 11 nucleotides line up with TRBD2. V shed 5 bases, J shed 5 bases, and the junction held 7 bases outside the gene matches. The germline gives CDR1 SGHTA, CDR2 FQGNSA. The CDR3 runs 15 residues. Here the CDR3 DNA reads TGTGCCAGCAGCCTACTAGCGGGAGTCCGGGAGACCCAGTACTTC. It yields the protein CASSLLAGVRETQYF.

This clonotype was observed a few times. This chain joins TRBV3-1 and TRBJ2-1, with a weak D call TRBD1 (7 bases). Germline CDR1 LGHDT, CDR2 YNNKEL (reference sequence). CDR3 length: 15 amino acids. Trimming took 0 bases from V and 9 from J, leaving 15 bases between them. The CDR3 DNA follows: TGTGCCAGCAGCCAAGATCCACGGCAGGGGGGTGAGCAGTTCTTC. As protein: CASSQDPRQGGEQFF.

This clonotype was observed many times. The chain uses TRBV10-3 and TRBJ2-1, with 10 bases fitting TRBD2. Germline V CDR1 and CDR2: ENHRY, SYGVKD. After removal of 3 bases from V and 4 bases from J, the junction contained 6 bases not matched to a gene. The CDR3 covers 16 residues. This chain's CDR3 is CAISERTSGEYNEQFF. The DNA of the CDR3 is TGTGCCATCAGTGAAAGGACTAGCGGAGAGTACAATGAGCAGTTCTTC.

This clonotype has only a few counts. The chain has TRBV15 and TRBJ2-7; no firm D call. Germline CDR1 reads LNHNV; CDR2 reads YYDKDF (reference sequence). V was cut by 5 bases and J by 6 bases, with 11 bases left in between. This CDR3 region has 12 residues. This CDR3 is CATSLRLTEQYF. The CDR3 bases are TGTGCCACCAGCCTACGTTTGACCGAGCAGTACTTC.

This rearrangement joins TRBV12-3 or TRBV12-4 to TRBJ1-2; D possibly corresponds to TRBD1 (5 bases). This CDR3 has 13 residues. V was cut by 4 bases and J by 6 bases, with 12 bases left in between. The CDR3: CASSSRRVDGYTF. DNA of the CDR3: TGTGCCAGCAGTTCCCGCAGGGTTGATGGCTACACCTTC.

There are many counts of this clonotype. The V call is TRBV7-9, the J call TRBJ1-1; D might be TRBD1 (6 bases). Germline V CDR1 and CDR2: SEHNR, FQNEAQ (reference sequence). Trimming removed 5 bases from V and 0 bases from J, with 19 bases in between. This CDR3 spans 17 amino acids. The CDR3 DNA reads TGTGCCAGCAGCCCGAGTTGGGCGACAGGCTTGAACACTGAAGCTTTCTTT. It specifies CASSPSWATGLNTEAFF. Full variable domain (missing parts from reference TRBV7-9 and TRBJ1-1): DTGVSQNPRHKITKRGQNVTFRCDPISEHNRLYWYRQTLGQGPEFLTYFQNEAQLEKSRLLSDRFSAERPKGSFSTLEIQRTEQGDSAMYLCASSPSWATGLNTEAFFGQGTRLTVV.

This clonotype turned up a few times. This chain links TRBV20-1 with TRBJ2-2; 12 bases are shared with TRBD2. The germline gives CDR1 DFQATT, CDR2 SNEGSKA (reference sequence). The CDR3 has 17 amino acids. V lost 0 bases, J lost 0 bases, and 2 bases stayed unmatched. The CDR3: CSARDWTSGTNTGELFF. The CDR3 region has the DNA TGCAGTGCTAGAGACTGGACTAGCGGGACGAACACCGGGGAGCTGTTTTTT.